What follows are 20 T cell receptor beta chains derived from one specimen sequenced in a study of cytomegalovirus exposure and HLA in healthy donors. TCRdb's copy holds only in-frame clones and misses some; the assay was immunoSEQ multiplex PCR. The sample yields roughly 280,000 clones, 70% to 90% seen once. Input material: PBMCs. These receptors were collected from a woman between 18 and 29 years old in good health and CMV-seronegative.

The V gene is TRBV27, the J gene TRBJ1-5; D is perhaps TRBD1 (5 bases). Trimming left V 3 bases short and J 1 base short, with 7 bases between. CDR1 MNHEY and CDR2 SMNVEV come from the germline V gene (reference sequence). CDR3 size: 14 residues. The CDR3: CASSFSGSNQPQHF. CDR3 DNA sequence: TGTGCCAGCAGTTTCTCAGGGAGCAATCAGCCCCAGCATTTT.

This chain connects TRBV25-1 to TRBJ2-7; 9 bases line up with TRBD1. V trimming: 3 bases; J trimming: 7 bases; junction bases outside the gene matches: 4. Germline assignment: CDR1 MGHDK and CDR2 SYGVNS. The CDR3 length is 13 residues. CDR3 sequence (DNA): TGTGCCAGCAGTGATGGGGGGACAGGGGAGCAGTACTTC. It codes for CASSDGGTGEQYF.

The chain has TRBV28 and TRBJ2-6, with TRBD1 identical over 7 bases. The junction had 10 bases not matched to a gene; V was cut back by 5 bases and J by 0 bases. CDR1 and CDR2 (germline): MDHEN, SYDVKM. The CDR3 sequence is 18 residues long. CDR3 loop: CASSPFRTGASGANVLTF. CDR3 nucleotide sequence: TGTGCCAGCAGTCCCTTCCGGACAGGCGCCTCTGGGGCCAACGTCCTGACTTTC.

The chain links TRBV10-2 to TRBJ1-1; D uncertain. This CDR3 is built from 14 residues. V dropped 3 bases and J dropped 1 base, with 9 bases sitting between them. CDR1 is WSHSY and CDR2 is SAAADI in the germline V gene. The CDR3 loop is CASSDLGGNTEAFF. CDR3 DNA: TGCGCCAGCAGTGATCTGGGAGGGAACACTGAAGCTTTCTTT.

This sequence joins TRBV19 and TRBJ2-7, with 13 bases lining up with TRBD2. The germline V gene has CDR1 LNHDA and CDR2 SQIVND (reference sequence). The CDR3 consists of 14 residues. The trim removed 5 bases at V and 5 bases at J, leaving 3 bases unmatched. CDR3 sequence reads: CASSPGLAGDEQYF. DNA of the CDR3: TGTGCCAGTAGTCCTGGACTAGCGGGAGACGAGCAGTACTTC.

The rearrangement links TRBV28 to TRBJ2-2, with D perhaps matching TRBD1 (6 bases). Germline loops: CDR1 MDHEN, CDR2 SYDVKM. The CDR3 runs 16 residues. V gave up 5 bases and J gave up 5 bases, with 18 bases separating them. The CDR3 sequence: CASSILQGRITGELFF. CDR3 DNA: TGTGCCAGCAGTATCCTACAGGGACGGATAACCGGGGAGCTGTTTTTT.

This clone was seen a few times. The chain employs TRBV5-1 and TRBJ2-3; 14 nucleotides match TRBD2. CDR3 size: 16 residues. V trimming: 4 bases; J trimming: 3 bases; junction bases outside the gene matches: 4. The germline gives CDR1 SGHRS, CDR2 YFSETQ. DNA of the CDR3: TGCGCCAGCAGCAGACTAGCGGGAGGGCTAACAGATACGCAGTATTTT. Its translation: CASSRLAGGLTDTQYF.

The gene calls are TRBV7-2 and TRBJ1-6; a weak D match, TRBD1 (6 bases). The CDR3 totals 16 residues. The germline V gene has CDR1 SGHTA and CDR2 FQGNSA. Trimming cost V 5 bases and J 5 bases, with 16 bases left between them. In DNA, the CDR3 is TGTGCCAGCAGCCCTCGAATATCAGGGGATAATTCACCCCTCCACTTT. The encoded protein is CASSPRISGDNSPLHF.

The V and J genes are TRBV7-9 and TRBJ2-1; D perhaps matches TRBD2 (6 bases). Trimming removed 3 bases from V and 10 bases from J, with 7 bases in between. The CDR3 runs 11 residues. Per the germline V gene, CDR1 is SEHNR and CDR2 is FQNEAQ (reference sequence). The CDR3 coding sequence is TGTGCCAGCAGCTTCGGACTAGAGCAGTTCTTC. Translation gives CASSFGLEQFF. Looking up the rest from reference TRBV7-9 and TRBJ2-1 gives the full variable domain: DTGVSQNPRHKITKRGQNVTFRCDPISEHNRLYWYRQTLGQGPEFLTYFQNEAQLEKSRLLSDRFSAERPKGSFSTLEIQRTEQGDSAMYLCASSFGLEQFFGPGTRLTVL.

The rearrangement joins TRBV19 to TRBJ1-5; TRBD1 is a possible D gene (5 bases). With 3 bases removed from V and 2 bases from J, the gap between germline ends came to 14 bases. From germline, CDR1 is LNHDA and CDR2 SQIVND (reference sequence). This CDR3 is built from 16 residues. The CDR3: CASSMWGERGNQPQHF. DNA of the CDR3: TGTGCCAGTAGTATGTGGGGGGAACGCGGCAATCAGCCCCAGCATTTT.

V usage is TRBV6-5 and J usage is TRBJ2-7; 14 bases line up with TRBD2. The CDR3 extends over 16 amino acids. Germline V gene data show CDR1 as MNHEY and CDR2 as SVGAGI. Losses at the gene ends were 3 bases for V and 6 bases for J; bases not matched to a gene: 7. CDR3 region: CASSYEEGTSGSEQYF. The CDR3 DNA reads TGTGCCAGCAGTTATGAAGAGGGGACTAGCGGGAGCGAGCAGTACTTC.

The V gene is TRBV9, the J gene TRBJ2-2, with D hard to call. In germline, CDR1 is SGDLS, CDR2 YYNGEE. The CDR3 is made up of 16 amino acids. V gave up 4 bases and J gave up 6 bases, with 19 bases separating them. CDR3 sequence (DNA): TGTGCCAGCAGCCCCAATCCGGGTAGGAGCGCCGGGGAGCTGTTTTTT. Amino acids: CASSPNPGRSAGELFF. Together with reference TRBV9 and TRBJ2-2, the CDR3 gives the full variable domain: DSGVTQTPKHLITATGQRVTLRCSPRSGDLSVYWYQQSLDQGLQFLIQYYNGEERAKGNILERFSAQQFPDLHSELNLSSLELGDSALYFCASSPNPGRSAGELFFGEGSRLTVL.

The chain employs TRBV5-1 and TRBJ2-1; 7 bases agree with TRBD2. In germline, CDR1 is SGHRS, CDR2 YFSETQ. The CDR3 covers 15 residues. Germline trimming cut 1 base from V and 6 bases from J; bases unmatched to any gene: 7. The CDR3 coding sequence is TGCGCCAGCAGCTTGTCTGCGGGAGCAAGCAATGAGCAGTTCTTC. Amino acids: CASSLSAGASNEQFF. The full variable domain, in which reference TRBV5-1 and TRBJ2-1 provide the parts outside the CDR3, is KAGVTQTPRYLIKTRGQQVTLSCSPISGHRSVSWYQQTPGQGLQFLFEYFSETQRNKGNFPGRFSGRQFSNSRSEMNVSTLELGDSALYLCASSLSAGASNEQFFGPGTRLTVL.

The genes are TRBV7-2 and TRBJ2-7, with 7 bases identical to TRBD1. Unmatched junction bases numbered 7, after V lost 3 bases and J lost 5 bases. CDR3 size: 14 residues. The germline gives CDR1 SGHTA, CDR2 FQGNSA. CDR3 protein: CASSFNRGDHEQYF. The CDR3 DNA sequence: TGTGCCAGCAGCTTTAACAGGGGTGACCACGAGCAGTACTTC.

In the case of this clone: Other DNA sequences in the same sample also yield this CDR3. This sequence joins TRBV5-1 and TRBJ2-3, with 14 bases fitting TRBD2. Germline V gene data show CDR1 as SGHRS and CDR2 as YFSETQ. CDR3 length: 16 residues. V dropped 0 bases and J dropped 3; count of bases not matched to a gene: 0. CDR3 in DNA: TGCGCCAGCAGCTTGGGACTAGCGGGAGGGACAGATACGCAGTATTTT. Translating gives CASSLGLAGGTDTQYF.

The genes are TRBV15 and TRBJ2-5; TRBD1 matches at 8 bases. Germline assignment: CDR1 LNHNV and CDR2 YYDKDF (reference sequence). J was trimmed by 5 bases and V by 0 bases; bases with no gene match: 8. The length of the CDR3 is 16 residues. DNA of the CDR3: TGTGCCACCAGCAGAGATGGGCAGGGGGCATGGGAGACCCAGTACTTC. Translation gives CATSRDGQGAWETQYF.

In DNA, the CDR3 is TGTGCCAGCAGTGTGGGACTAGCGGGCAGAATTAATGAGCAGTTCTTC. This sequence encodes CASSVGLAGRINEQFF. This rearrangement joins TRBV25-1 to TRBJ2-1, with 12 bases identical to TRBD2. The germline CDR1 and CDR2 sequences are MGHDK and SYGVNS. V shed 4 bases and J 7 bases; nucleotides not matched to a gene: 8. This CDR3 is 16 amino acids long.

In its sample, this clone was seen once. This chain uses TRBV18 with TRBJ2-7; D gene unclear. This CDR3 comprises 11 residues. Germline loops: CDR1 KGHSH, CDR2 LQKENI. V lost 3 bases and J lost 2, with 2 bases in between. CDR3 DNA sequence: TGTGCCAGCTCACCCGCCTACGAGCAGTACTTC. Residues: CASSPAYEQYF.

This chain joins TRBV2 and TRBJ2-1; the match to TRBD2 covers 7 bases. This CDR3 has 15 amino acids. CDR1 is SNHLY, CDR2 FYNNEI, per germline. Unmatched junction bases numbered 9, after V lost 7 bases and J lost 3 bases. The DNA of the CDR3 is TGTGCCAGCATCCCCATTGGGGGGGGCTACAATGAGCAGTTCTTC. Encoded protein: CASIPIGGGYNEQFF. The full variable domain, completed using reference TRBV2 and TRBJ2-1, is EPEVTQTPSHQVTQMGQEVILRCVPISNHLYFYWYRQILGQKVEFLVSFYNNEISEKSEIFDDQFSVERPDGSNFTLKIRSTKLEDSAMYFCASIPIGGGYNEQFFGPGTRLTVL.

The chain uses TRBV2 and TRBJ2-2; 7 nucleotides line up with TRBD1. Germline CDR1 and CDR2: SNHLY and FYNNEI. The CDR3 is 14 amino acids. V gave up 4 bases and J gave up 8 bases; unmatched junction bases: 7. The CDR3 DNA sequence: TGTGCCAGCAGTGGCGCAGGGGGTCCGGGGGAGCTGTTTTTT. Translation: CASSGAGGPGELFF.